Below, one T cell receptor (beta chain) is given with its context. The antigen is unknown. The donors, aged roughly 6 to 95, were healthy Caucasians from Russia. The sample belongs to a study of blood T cells in healthy people across ages. General study findings and limits: What prevented conclusive comparison of naive and antigen-experienced cells was that PBMCs were unsorted.

V lost 1 base and J lost 2, with 11 bases in between. Germline V lookup: CDR1 SGHRS, CDR2 YFSETQ. This CDR3 region has 15 residues. Combining a sample-barcoded 5' primer with a J-beta primer mix, a second PCR ran for roughly 6 to 12 cycles. Researchers report that a template-switch adaptor with 12 random nucleotides tagged each cDNA molecule. One entry per CDR3 protein results from TCRdb running MiXCR on the 5' RACE reads. The repertoire holds around 1.7 million distinct CDR3 sequences, with 25% to 30% as singletons. The gene calls are TRBV5-1 and TRBJ2-3, with a possible D match to TRBD2 (5 bases). The receptor comes from a woman in her twenties or thirties in good health. The sequenced sample consisted of blood. Written as DNA, the CDR3 is TGCGCCAGCAGCTTGCAAGCGGATCCCACAGATACGCAGTATTTT. Its protein is CASSLQADPTDTQYF.